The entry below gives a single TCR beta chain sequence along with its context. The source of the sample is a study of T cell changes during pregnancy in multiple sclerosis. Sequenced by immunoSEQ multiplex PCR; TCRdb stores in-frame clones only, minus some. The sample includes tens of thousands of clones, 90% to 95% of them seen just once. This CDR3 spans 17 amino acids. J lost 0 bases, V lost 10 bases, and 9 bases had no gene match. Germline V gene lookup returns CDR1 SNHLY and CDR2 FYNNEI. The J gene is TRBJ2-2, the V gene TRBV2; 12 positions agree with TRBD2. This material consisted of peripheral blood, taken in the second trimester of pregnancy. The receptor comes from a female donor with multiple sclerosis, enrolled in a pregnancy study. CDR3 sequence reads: CATEGLAGLPNTGELFF. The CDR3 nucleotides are TGTGCCACGGAGGGACTAGCGGGCCTACCGAACACCGGGGAGCTGTTTTTT. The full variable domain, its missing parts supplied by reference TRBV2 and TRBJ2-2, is EPEVTQTPSHQVTQMGQEVILRCVPISNHLYFYWYRQILGQKVEFLVSFYNNEISEKSEIFDDQFSVERPDGSNFTLKIRSTKLEDSAMYFCATEGLAGLPNTGELFFGEGSRLTVL.